A single sample is the source of the 9 T cell receptor beta chains below, sequenced in a study of regulatory T cells in long-lasting Graves disease. Time point: persistent/refractory GD, antithyroid drugs over 5 years with positive TRAb. From PBMCs, RNA was extracted and then used to make the TCR library. Relying on iRepertoire HTBI primers and Arm-PCR of CDR3 regions, the team built TCR beta libraries. TCRdb independently ran MiXCR on the multiplex PCR reads; one entry per CDR3 protein. The data contain 500,000 to 800,000 distinct CDR3 sequences, about 30% of them singletons. The material was peripheral blood mononuclear cells (PBMCs), obtained when the disease was refractory, from a patient treated with antithyroid drugs. The receptors come from a female donor with Graves disease.

This clonotype was counted only a few times. J is TRBJ1-1 and V is TRBV2, with D uncertain. The CDR3 has 14 amino acids. The germline V and J ends were trimmed by 4 bases and 4 bases, with 13 bases remaining between them. The germline V gene has CDR1 SNHLY and CDR2 FYNNEI. The CDR3 DNA sequence: TGTGCCAGCAGTGCTGACCGGTTAGGCACTGAAGCTTTCTTT. This codes for CASSADRLGTEAFF.

This clonotype has just a few counts. The rearrangement links TRBV24-1 to TRBJ1-5, with TRBD1 identical over 8 bases. There are 16 residues in the CDR3. CDR1 and CDR2 (germline): KGHDR, SFDVKD. V gave up 5 bases and J gave up 0 bases; unmatched junction bases: 5. CDR3 bases: TGTGCCACCAGTGGGACAGGGAGCTATAGCAATCAGCCCCAGCATTTT. This translates into CATSGTGSYSNQPQHF.

In this sample, this clonotype turned up once. The CDR3 DNA sequence: TGTGCCAGCAGGTCCGACAGGGGGAGAGATGAGCAGTTCTTC. As protein: CASRSDRGRDEQFF. The chain couples TRBV25-1 to TRBJ2-1; 9 bases are a match to TRBD1. V lost 6 bases to trimming and J lost 8 bases; unmatched junction nucleotides: 8. The germline V gene has CDR1 MGHDK and CDR2 SYGVNS. This CDR3 is built from 14 residues.

The chain links TRBV5-6 to TRBJ2-4, with 13 bases lining up with TRBD2. Germline V gene lookup returns CDR1 SGHDT and CDR2 YYEEEE. This CDR3 region has 17 residues. The ends lost 7 bases at V and 0 bases at J; junction bases unmatched: 7. The CDR3 here is CASSGLAGNVAKNIQYF. CDR3 DNA: TGTGCCAGCTCGGGACTAGCGGGAAACGTAGCCAAAAACATTCAGTACTTC.

The chain joins TRBV6-1 to TRBJ2-7; 10 bases are shared with TRBD1. Per the germline V gene, CDR1 is MNHNS and CDR2 is SASEGT. V was clipped by 1 base and J by 3 bases; unmatched bases: 3. This CDR3 is 15 amino acids long. CDR3 region: CASSEERDRGYEQYF. CDR3 sequence (DNA): TGTGCCAGCAGTGAAGAGAGGGACAGGGGCTACGAGCAGTACTTC.

This clonotype was recorded a few times. This chain joins TRBV27 and TRBJ2-7; D might be TRBD1 (6 bases). V was clipped by 5 bases and J by 2 bases, with 16 bases between them. Germline CDR1 and CDR2: MNHEY and SMNVEV (reference sequence). The CDR3 has 15 residues. For the CDR3, the DNA is TGTGCCAGCAGTAACGGGACAACTGCTCCCTACGAGCAGTACTTC. This sequence encodes CASSNGTTAPYEQYF.

The chain employs TRBV7-2 and TRBJ1-6, with D maybe TRBD1 (5 bases). The length of the CDR3 is 15 residues. Trimming took 5 bases from V and 11 from J, leaving 19 bases between them. Germline V gene lookup returns CDR1 SGHTA and CDR2 FQGNSA. The CDR3 loop is CASSQSLGRQTPLHF. The CDR3 DNA reads as TGTGCCAGCAGCCAATCATTGGGACGGCAGACACCCCTCCACTTT.

This chain links TRBV11-2 with TRBJ2-7, with 9 nucleotides matching TRBD2. CDR1 and CDR2 from the germline V gene are SGHAT and FQNNGV. The CDR3 is 16 amino acids. After removal of 8 bases from V and 1 base from J, the junction contained 12 bases not matched to a gene. The CDR3 DNA sequence: TGTGCCAGCCAGCCCGACTTTGCGGGAGGGTCCTACGAGCAGTACTTC. It specifies CASQPDFAGGSYEQYF.

This clonotype was picked up a small number of times. The chain uses TRBV12-3 or TRBV12-4 and TRBJ1-1; no clear D. There are 13 residues in the CDR3. With 5 bases removed from V and 1 base from J, the gap between germline ends came to 8 bases. The CDR3 spells CASSRRPNTEAFF. In DNA form, the CDR3 reads TGTGCCAGCAGTCGGAGGCCGAACACTGAAGCTTTCTTT.